Listed below are T cell receptor beta chains from one sample, sequenced in a study of blood T cell repertoires in COVID-19. Here immunoSEQ multiplex PCR was the method, and the copy in TCRdb shows in-frame clones only, minus some. The repertoire holds fewer than 250,000 clones, with 82% as singletons. Material: peripheral blood. The source is a middle-aged woman with acute or convalescent COVID-19. CDR3s include the opening cysteine and the closing phenylalanine or tryptophan. The order of the fields is clone size, D gene, J gene, V gene, CDR3 protein, CDR3 DNA. D genes are given only for firm matches. Rows give clone size only sometimes, using once, few, many, or a class for an expanded clone.

abundance: many
d_gene: TRBD1
j_gene: TRBJ1-5
v_gene: TRBV19
CDR3aa: CASSMGIGTGPSNQPQHF
CDR3nt: TGTGCCAGTAGTATGGGGATTGGGACAGGGCCAAGCAATCAGCCCCAGCATTTT

abundance: NA
d_gene: NA
j_gene: TRBJ1-5
v_gene: TRBV19
CDR3aa: CASSLGMGGNQPQHF
CDR3nt: TGTGCCAGTAGTCTGGGTATGGGCGGCAATCAGCCCCAGCATTTT

abundance: NA
d_gene: NA
j_gene: TRBJ2-6
v_gene: TRBV6-4
CDR3aa: CASSDGLSGANVLTF
CDR3nt: TGTGCCAGCAGTGATGGACTCTCTGGGGCCAACGTCCTGACTTTC

abundance: many
d_gene: NA
j_gene: TRBJ1-6
v_gene: TRBV7-2
CDR3aa: CASSHLFGESPLHF
CDR3nt: TGTGCCAGCAGCCACCTTTTTGGGGAGTCACCCCTCCACTTT

abundance: NA
d_gene: NA
j_gene: TRBJ2-4
v_gene: TRBV14
CDR3aa: CASSQDQGAKNIQYF
CDR3nt: TGTGCCAGCAGCCAAGATCAGGGGGCCAAAAACATTCAGTACTTC

abundance: NA
d_gene: NA
j_gene: TRBJ2-7
v_gene: TRBV10-1
CDR3aa: CASRPPRQGGLYYEQYF
CDR3nt: TGCGCCAGCAGACCCCCCCGACAGGGAGGCCTTTACTACGAGCAGTACTTC

abundance: NA
d_gene: TRBD1
j_gene: TRBJ1-2
v_gene: TRBV5-6
CDR3aa: CASSTTGVVRYTF
CDR3nt: TGTGCCAGCAGCACGACAGGGGTCGTTCGCTACACCTTC

abundance: NA
d_gene: NA
j_gene: TRBJ2-7
v_gene: TRBV11-2
CDR3aa: CASSLGGRQYF
CDR3nt: TGTGCCAGCAGCTTAGGGGGCAGGCAGTACTTC

abundance: NA
d_gene: NA
j_gene: TRBJ1-5
v_gene: TRBV19
CDR3aa: CASSIGGDNQPQHF
CDR3nt: TGTGCCAGTAGTATAGGGGGGGACAATCAGCCCCAGCATTTT

abundance: NA
d_gene: TRBD1
j_gene: TRBJ2-6
v_gene: TRBV27
CDR3aa: CASLGQVTEGANVLTF
CDR3nt: TGTGCCAGCCTGGGACAGGTCACGGAAGGGGCCAACGTCCTGACTTTC

abundance: NA
d_gene: NA
j_gene: TRBJ1-6
v_gene: TRBV6-5
CDR3aa: CASSIIGGNSPLHF
CDR3nt: TGTGCCAGCAGTATCATTGGGGGGAATTCACCCCTCCACTTT

abundance: NA
d_gene: NA
j_gene: TRBJ1-1
v_gene: TRBV19
CDR3aa: CASNHPSFGQPEAFF
CDR3nt: TGTGCCAGTAACCACCCCTCTTTTGGACAGCCTGAAGCTTTCTTT

abundance: NA
d_gene: NA
j_gene: TRBJ1-2
v_gene: TRBV4-3
CDR3aa: CASSQDRVQGGYTF
CDR3nt: TGCGCCAGCAGCCAAGATAGGGTACAGGGTGGCTACACCTTC

abundance: NA
d_gene: TRBD2
j_gene: TRBJ2-3
v_gene: TRBV18
CDR3aa: CASSPTPGGFTDTQYF
CDR3nt: TGTGCCAGCTCACCAACCCCGGGGGGGTTCACAGATACGCAGTATTTT

abundance: NA
d_gene: NA
j_gene: TRBJ2-4
v_gene: TRBV24-1
CDR3aa: CATSDGGASRKNIQYF
CDR3nt: TGTGCCACCAGTGATGGGGGGGCATCGCGGAAAAACATTCAGTACTTC

abundance: NA
d_gene: TRBD2
j_gene: TRBJ2-1
v_gene: TRBV30
CDR3aa: CAWSTGLAGGNEQFF
CDR3nt: TGTGCCTGGAGTACTGGGCTAGCGGGGGGAAATGAGCAGTTCTTC

abundance: NA
d_gene: NA
j_gene: TRBJ2-1
v_gene: TRBV12-5
CDR3aa: CASGRTLEGNNEQFF
CDR3nt: TGTGCTAGTGGGCGGACTTTAGAGGGTAACAATGAGCAGTTCTTC

abundance: many
d_gene: TRBD2
j_gene: TRBJ2-5
v_gene: TRBV7-9
CDR3aa: CASKHLGGETQYF
CDR3nt: TGTGCCAGCAAGCACTTGGGGGGGGAGACCCAGTACTTC

abundance: NA
d_gene: NA
j_gene: TRBJ2-2
v_gene: TRBV11-2
CDR3aa: CASSPRNTGELFF
CDR3nt: TGTGCCAGCAGCCCCAGAAACACCGGGGAGCTGTTTTTT

abundance: NA
d_gene: TRBD2
j_gene: TRBJ2-4
v_gene: TRBV7-6
CDR3aa: CASSLDATSGGRQYF
CDR3nt: TGTGCCAGCAGCTTAGATGCGACTAGCGGGGGGCGTCAGTACTTC

abundance: NA
d_gene: TRBD2
j_gene: TRBJ2-1
v_gene: TRBV3-1/TRBV3-2
CDR3aa: CASSQDAGGLGEQFF
CDR3nt: TGTGCCAGCAGCCAAGATGCGGGGGGGCTCGGTGAGCAGTTCTTC

abundance: NA
d_gene: TRBD1
j_gene: TRBJ1-1
v_gene: TRBV6-6
CDR3aa: CASSSLDRGRGAFF
CDR3nt: TGTGCCAGCAGCTCCCTAGACAGGGGGCGCGGGGCTTTCTTT

abundance: NA
d_gene: TRBD1
j_gene: TRBJ1-2
v_gene: TRBV2
CDR3aa: CASSEGDRRYYGYTF
CDR3nt: TGTGCCAGCAGTGAAGGGGACAGGAGGTACTATGGCTACACCTTC

abundance: NA
d_gene: NA
j_gene: TRBJ1-2
v_gene: TRBV10-3
CDR3aa: CAIASQGHGYTF
CDR3nt: TGTGCCATCGCATCACAGGGCCATGGCTACACCTTC

abundance: NA
d_gene: TRBD1
j_gene: TRBJ1-2
v_gene: TRBV5-1
CDR3aa: CASSIGQANYGYTF
CDR3nt: TGCGCCAGCAGTATTGGACAGGCGAACTATGGCTACACCTTC

abundance: NA
d_gene: NA
j_gene: TRBJ2-7
v_gene: TRBV18
CDR3aa: CASSPPYAGITHEQYF
CDR3nt: TGTGCCAGCTCACCACCCTATGCCGGGATTACCCACGAGCAGTACTTC

abundance: NA
d_gene: NA
j_gene: TRBJ1-4
v_gene: TRBV6-2/TRBV6-3
CDR3aa: CASSRNEKLFF
CDR3nt: TGTGCCAGCAGTCGTAATGAAAAACTGTTTTTT

abundance: NA
d_gene: NA
j_gene: TRBJ1-6
v_gene: TRBV2
CDR3aa: CASKGEDSPLHF
CDR3nt: TGTGCCAGCAAGGGGGAAGATTCACCCCTCCACTTT

abundance: NA
d_gene: NA
j_gene: TRBJ1-1
v_gene: TRBV4-2
CDR3aa: CASSPQEITNEAFF
CDR3nt: TGTGCCAGCAGCCCCCAGGAAATCACCAATGAAGCTTTCTTT

abundance: NA
d_gene: TRBD1
j_gene: TRBJ1-6
v_gene: TRBV5-5
CDR3aa: CASSRDRVGSPLHF
CDR3nt: TGTGCCAGCAGCCGAGACAGGGTAGGATCACCCCTCCACTTT

abundance: NA
d_gene: NA
j_gene: TRBJ1-1
v_gene: TRBV18
CDR3aa: CASSPRGEVTEAFF
CDR3nt: TGTGCCAGCTCACCCCGGGGAGAGGTCACTGAAGCTTTCTTT

abundance: NA
d_gene: TRBD1
j_gene: TRBJ2-7
v_gene: TRBV2
CDR3aa: CASSRTAWTGLSYEQYF
CDR3nt: TGTGCCAGCAGTAGAACAGCTTGGACAGGTCTTTCCTACGAGCAGTACTTC